This is a list of T cell receptor beta chains from one sample in a study of blood T cell repertoires in COVID-19. Repertoires were generated with immunoSEQ multiplex PCR, while TCRdb's copy carries only in-frame clones and drops some. Of approximately 190,000 clones listed, roughly 84% are singletons. Sequencing used peripheral blood. Receptors originate from a human donor in a cohort sampled during active COVID-19. Each CDR3 is given with its conserved first and last residue. Each record gives: V gene, clone size, J gene, CDR3 protein. Rows give clone size only sometimes, using once, few, many, or a class for an expanded clone.

TRBV27	-	TRBJ1-4	CASGTGYGANEKLFF
TRBV18	-	TRBJ2-6	CASSPDRAGANVLTF
TRBV7-7	-	TRBJ2-5	CASSSGQGRQETQYF
TRBV5-6	-	TRBJ1-2	CASSFIADYTF
TRBV7-8	-	TRBJ1-5	CASSALAGLSNQPQHF
TRBV5-6	few	TRBJ1-2	CASSSQGLRPLDF
TRBV1	-	TRBJ2-4	CTSSQASTSGVRGVLAKNIQYF
TRBV28	-	TRBJ1-2	CASRRPAGEAQGVHGYTF
TRBV5-1	once	TRBJ2-1	CASSPGLAGLPYNEQFF
TRBV7-3	-	TRBJ2-2	CASRQGLNTGELFF
TRBV5-1	-	TRBJ1-5	CASSLTGNQPQHF
TRBV19	-	TRBJ2-3	CASGEDTDTQYF
TRBV7-9	once	TRBJ1-4	CASSQEAVYEKLFF
TRBV2	-	TRBJ2-3	CASSDIPSGPTGADTQYF
TRBV6-5	-	TRBJ1-1	CASSDSAGEAFF
TRBV11-2	few	TRBJ1-5	CASSQTGTGIQPQHF
TRBV4-1	-	TRBJ1-5	CASSQDYLRGHQPQHF
TRBV27	-	TRBJ1-1	CASSPWTGHTEAFF
TRBV10-3	-	TRBJ1-1	CAITGAGRTEAFF
TRBV5-1	-	TRBJ1-1	CASKVPGQGFPEAFF
TRBV3-1/TRBV3-2	once	TRBJ1-3	CASSQVFRGGRSGNTIYF
TRBV5-1	-	TRBJ2-7	CASNPTGAREQYF
TRBV6-4	once	TRBJ1-4	CASRSTATNEKLFF
TRBV5-1	few	TRBJ2-6	CASSLGQPGGNVLTF
TRBV6-5	-	TRBJ1-4	CASSLEATGEKLFF
TRBV19	-	TRBJ2-5	CASRNSGPGTQYF
TRBV30	few	TRBJ1-5	CAWSAGSHQPQHF
TRBV2	-	TRBJ1-2	CASRTPGQFDGGYTF
TRBV19	-	TRBJ2-1	CASSISLAGEDEQFF
TRBV7-9	-	TRBJ1-6	CASSFLQNNSPLHF
TRBV5-5	-	TRBJ2-5	CASSLQTGRQETQYF
TRBV10-1	-	TRBJ2-1	CASPQPSGTPNSSKYNEQFF
TRBV2	-	TRBJ2-5	CASSEATPGETQYF
TRBV3-1/TRBV3-2	-	TRBJ2-1	CASSQTGTSGDEQFF
TRBV29-1	-	TRBJ1-2	CSVAGQGAGVVYGYTF
TRBV3-1/TRBV3-2	-	TRBJ2-1	CASSPGLAGGGNEQFF
TRBV19	-	TRBJ2-7	CASSRLAGNYEQYF
TRBV2	few	TRBJ2-2	CASSESRGGHGELFF
TRBV19	-	TRBJ1-2	CASSMGRGGGYTF
TRBV19	-	TRBJ1-1	CASSGTTGLHTEAFF
TRBV5-5	-	TRBJ1-2	CASSLTGGFSGYTF
TRBV6-5	-	TRBJ2-5	CASSYVGQNKGGAQYF
TRBV6-5	few	TRBJ2-5	CASGQTRETQYF
TRBV2	once	TRBJ2-1	CASDSYNEQFF
TRBV29-1	once	TRBJ1-4	CSVQVTTEKLFF
TRBV19	-	TRBJ1-5	CASSIFRLKDQPQHF
TRBV14	-	TRBJ2-2	CASSQAPRTGSAGELFF
TRBV5-8	-	TRBJ1-1	CASSLIAWKGLAEAFF
TRBV19	-	TRBJ2-7	CASSRSGRYEQYF
TRBV19	few	TRBJ1-5	CASSIVHNQPQHF
TRBV5-6	once	TRBJ1-4	CASSNRGRTNEKLFF
TRBV19	-	TRBJ2-2	CASTQGLNTGELFF
TRBV3-1/TRBV3-2	-	TRBJ1-1	CASSHTEGWGTRAFF
TRBV30	-	TRBJ1-1	CAWSRISVRTEAFF
TRBV6-5	-	TRBJ2-2	CASRKQGSTGELFF